Following are 21 T cell receptor beta chains from one sample sequenced in a study of graft-versus-host responses after intestinal transplantation. The table came from immunoSEQ multiplex PCR; TCRdb's copy has only in-frame clones and leaves some out. The table shows more than 12,000 clones, with approximately 38% occurring only once. Labeling with CFSE marked about 200,000 responder cells, which were plated with about 200,000 irradiated, violet-dye-labeled stimulator cells. The sample consisted of alloreactive CD8+ T cells from a mixed lymphocyte reaction culture, taken before intestinal transplant. Subset: CFSE-low proliferating T cells sorted from roughly 6-day pre-transplant mixed lymphocyte reaction (GvH or HvG direction). All receptors derive from a human patient who received an intestinal transplant.

In its sample, this clone was seen a few times. The rearrangement uses TRBV4-3 and TRBJ1-4, with D perhaps matching TRBD1 (5 bases). V lost 0 bases, J lost 7 bases, and 12 bases lay in between. The CDR3 contains 15 residues. Germline V gene sequence: CDR1 LGHNA, CDR2 YSLEER. CDR3 in DNA: TGCGCCAGCAGCCAAGATCGGGGGTCGGGTGAAAAACTGTTTTTT. It translates to CASSQDRGSGEKLFF.

By its share, this clone is medium-sized. CDR3 loop: CASSRTGNTEAFF. The DNA of the CDR3 is TGTGCCAGCAGCAGGACAGGAAACACTGAAGCTTTCTTT. V and J are TRBV7-9 and TRBJ1-1; 7 nucleotides align to TRBD1. Trimming took 5 bases from V and 2 from J; bases not matched to a gene: 2. This CDR3 has 13 residues. CDR1 and CDR2 (germline): SEHNR, FQNEAQ (reference sequence).

CDR3 sequence: CAWSISGYTDTQYF. CDR3 sequence (DNA): TGTGCCTGGAGCATTAGCGGGTACACAGATACGCAGTATTTT. The chain carries TRBV30 and TRBJ2-3; 7 bases align to TRBD2. Trimming took 3 bases from V and 2 from J; bases not matched to a gene: 5. The germline CDR1 and CDR2 sequences are GTSNPN and SVGIG (reference sequence). This CDR3 comprises 14 residues.

The chain employs TRBV30 and TRBJ1-1, with D unclear. V dropped 5 bases and J dropped 4 bases, with 8 bases sitting between them. The CDR3 totals 11 residues. Germline V lookup: CDR1 GTSNPN, CDR2 SVGIG (reference sequence). CDR3 amino acids: CAWDSGTEAFF. DNA of the CDR3: TGTGCCTGGGACTCGGGCACTGAAGCTTTCTTT.

This clone is deemed medium-sized. The chain carries TRBV5-6 and TRBJ1-2, with 12 bases aligning to TRBD1. The CDR3 is 16 residues long. Per the germline V gene, CDR1 is SGHDT and CDR2 is YYEEEE. V lost 4 bases to trimming and J lost 3 bases; unmatched junction nucleotides: 7. The CDR3 here is CASSQTGTGGDYGYTF. The CDR3 region has the DNA TGTGCCAGCAGCCAAACCGGGACAGGGGGCGACTATGGCTACACCTTC. Looking up the rest from reference TRBV5-6 and TRBJ1-2 gives the full variable domain: DAGVTQSPTHLIKTRGQQVTLRCSPKSGHDTVSWYQQALGQGPQFIFQYYEEEERQRGNFPDRFSGHQFPNYSSELNVNALLLGDSALYLCASSQTGTGGDYGYTFGSGTRLTVV.

V is TRBV2 and J is TRBJ2-7; 9 bases align to TRBD1. Germline loops: CDR1 SNHLY, CDR2 FYNNEI. This CDR3 region has 12 residues. J lost 6 bases, V lost 8 bases, and 5 bases had no gene match. CDR3 sequence: CASAGDRVEQYF. The CDR3 bases are TGTGCCAGCGCGGGGGACAGGGTCGAGCAGTACTTC.

The V gene is TRBV4-1, the J gene TRBJ2-2; 8 bases agree with TRBD2. From germline, CDR1 is MGHRA and CDR2 YSYEKL. The CDR3 length is 13 residues. Germline trimming cut 6 bases from V and 7 bases from J; bases unmatched to any gene: 4. The CDR3 protein is CASRELAGGELFF. CDR3 nucleotide sequence: TGCGCCAGCAGGGAGCTAGCGGGCGGGGAGCTGTTTTTT.

CDR3 bases: TGTGCCAGCAGCTCGGACAGAAATGAGCAGTTCTTC. It is translated as CASSSDRNEQFF. V is TRBV9 and J is TRBJ2-1; tentative D call: TRBD1 (6 bases). Germline values: CDR1 SGDLS, CDR2 YYNGEE. This CDR3 is 12 amino acids long. The V and J ends lost 4 bases and 7 bases respectively, with 9 bases between them.

V is TRBV11-2 and J is TRBJ2-5, with D unresolved. The CDR3 has 15 amino acids. Germline values: CDR1 SGHAT, CDR2 FQNNGV. V lost 5 bases and J lost 0, with 13 bases in between. CDR3 nucleotide sequence: TGTGCCAGCAGCCCTCTCGACACTTACCAAGAGACCCAGTACTTC. This gives the protein CASSPLDTYQETQYF.

This clone showed up just a few times. This sequence joins TRBV30 and TRBJ2-7, with 7 bases that match TRBD2. V lost 4 bases to trimming and J lost 1 base; unmatched junction nucleotides: 4. Germline assignment: CDR1 GTSNPN and CDR2 SVGIG (reference sequence). This CDR3 spans 13 amino acids. This chain's CDR3 is CAWTSGYSYEQYF. The DNA for the CDR3 is TGTGCCTGGACTAGCGGTTATTCCTACGAGCAGTACTTC.

The chain joins TRBV11-2 to TRBJ1-5; D may be TRBD1 (5 bases). Per germline, CDR1 SGHAT and CDR2 FQNNGV. The CDR3 loop spans 14 amino acids. V dropped 4 bases and J dropped 4 bases, with 11 bases sitting between them. CDR3 region: CASSSGHQNQPQHF. The CDR3 nucleotides read TGTGCCAGCAGCTCAGGACACCAGAATCAGCCCCAGCATTTT.

The chain couples TRBV13 to TRBJ1-1; a possible D gene is TRBD1 (6 bases). The CDR3 covers 13 residues. Germline CDR1 reads PRHDT; CDR2 reads FYEKMQ (reference sequence). V lost 5 bases and J lost 5, with 12 bases in between. CDR3 bases: TGTGCCAGCAGCACGAAGGGGGTTACTGAAGCTTTCTTT. Translating it yields CASSTKGVTEAFF.

This clone was seen only a few times. The identical CDR3 is also encoded by other nucleotide sequences in the sample. This sequence joins TRBV6-1 and TRBJ2-7; TRBD1 agrees at 8 bases. V was pared by 4 bases and J by 4 bases, with 3 bases of the junction left unmatched. Germline CDR1 is MNHNS and CDR2 is SASEGT. The CDR3 is made up of 13 amino acids. As DNA, the CDR3 is TGTGCCAGCAGTGCCAGGGGGCCATACGAGCAGTACTTC. This translates into CASSARGPYEQYF.

The rearrangement links TRBV4-1 to TRBJ2-5; the D gene is possibly TRBD2 (6 bases). The germline CDR1 and CDR2 sequences are MGHRA and YSYEKL. The CDR3 runs 16 residues. V was shortened by 6 bases and J by 3 bases, with 20 bases between the two germline ends. CDR3 coding DNA: TGCGCCAGCAGTCCCTCGGGACCCGGGGGAAAAGAGACCCAGTACTTC. Protein: CASSPSGPGGKETQYF.

The DNA for the CDR3 is TGTGCCTGGAGTATGGGGGCAGGGATGGAGACCCAGTACTTC. It translates to CAWSMGAGMETQYF. This chain uses TRBV30 with TRBJ2-5; the D gene is possibly TRBD1 (6 bases). Germline CDR1 reads GTSNPN; CDR2 reads SVGIG (reference sequence). The CDR3 contains 14 residues. Between the trimmed V and J ends, which lost 2 bases and 5 bases, there was a span of 15 bases.

This clone was counted a single time. V is TRBV27 and J is TRBJ2-7; maybe TRBD1 (8 bases). The germline CDR1 and CDR2 sequences are MNHEY and SMNVEV (reference sequence). The CDR3 is made up of 15 amino acids. V was pared by 5 bases and J by 2 bases, with 16 bases between. CDR3 protein: CASSPQGAGAYEQYF. CDR3 coding DNA: TGTGCCAGCAGTCCCCAGGGGGCGGGGGCCTACGAGCAGTACTTC.

J is TRBJ2-1 and V is TRBV7-3; D uncertain. The CDR3 runs to 14 residues. Between the trimmed V and J ends, which lost 1 base and 8 bases, there was a span of 12 bases. Looked up from germline, CDR1 is SGHTA and CDR2 is FQGTGA. The DNA of the CDR3 is TGTGCCAGCAGCTTAATCGGGTCTCCTTATGAGCAGTTCTTC. As protein: CASSLIGSPYEQFF.

The rearrangement joins TRBV28 to TRBJ1-2, with TRBD1 as a possible D gene (6 bases). The V gene's germline CDR1 is MDHEN and CDR2 SYDVKM. With 6 bases removed from V and 3 bases from J, the gap between germline ends came to 17 bases. The CDR3 is made up of 15 amino acids. This CDR3 is CASSPDSARHYGYTF. CDR3 DNA sequence: TGTGCCAGCAGCCCGGACAGCGCGCGCCACTATGGCTACACCTTC.

This clone occurred a few times. The chain joins TRBV6-6 to TRBJ2-5; unclear D gene. The CDR3 extends over 15 amino acids. V was cut by 2 bases and J by 5 bases, with 15 bases left in between. The germline V gene encodes CDR1 MNHNY and CDR2 SVGAGI (reference sequence). CDR3 coding DNA: TGTGCCAGCAGTTACCTGGTTTCGGGTTTGGAGACCCAGTACTTC. Residues: CASSYLVSGLETQYF.

This clone has a handful of counts. V gene TRBV4-3 combines with J gene TRBJ2-7, with D hard to call. In germline, CDR1 is LGHNA, CDR2 YSLEER. V lost 0 bases to trimming and J lost 2 bases, with 8 bases between them. The CDR3 is 14 amino acids. Here the CDR3 DNA reads TGCGCCAGCAGCCAAGAACCGGGTGCCTACGAGCAGTACTTC. Translated, it gives CASSQEPGAYEQYF.

The V gene is TRBV10-3, the J gene TRBJ1-1; maybe TRBD1 (5 bases). This CDR3 comprises 13 residues. The germline CDR1 and CDR2 sequences are ENHRY and SYGVKD. The V end lost 9 bases, the J end lost 1 base, and 12 bases lay between the germline ends. The CDR3: CAINRRGNTEAFF. CDR3 bases: TGTGCCATTAACAGGAGGGGGAACACTGAAGCTTTCTTT.